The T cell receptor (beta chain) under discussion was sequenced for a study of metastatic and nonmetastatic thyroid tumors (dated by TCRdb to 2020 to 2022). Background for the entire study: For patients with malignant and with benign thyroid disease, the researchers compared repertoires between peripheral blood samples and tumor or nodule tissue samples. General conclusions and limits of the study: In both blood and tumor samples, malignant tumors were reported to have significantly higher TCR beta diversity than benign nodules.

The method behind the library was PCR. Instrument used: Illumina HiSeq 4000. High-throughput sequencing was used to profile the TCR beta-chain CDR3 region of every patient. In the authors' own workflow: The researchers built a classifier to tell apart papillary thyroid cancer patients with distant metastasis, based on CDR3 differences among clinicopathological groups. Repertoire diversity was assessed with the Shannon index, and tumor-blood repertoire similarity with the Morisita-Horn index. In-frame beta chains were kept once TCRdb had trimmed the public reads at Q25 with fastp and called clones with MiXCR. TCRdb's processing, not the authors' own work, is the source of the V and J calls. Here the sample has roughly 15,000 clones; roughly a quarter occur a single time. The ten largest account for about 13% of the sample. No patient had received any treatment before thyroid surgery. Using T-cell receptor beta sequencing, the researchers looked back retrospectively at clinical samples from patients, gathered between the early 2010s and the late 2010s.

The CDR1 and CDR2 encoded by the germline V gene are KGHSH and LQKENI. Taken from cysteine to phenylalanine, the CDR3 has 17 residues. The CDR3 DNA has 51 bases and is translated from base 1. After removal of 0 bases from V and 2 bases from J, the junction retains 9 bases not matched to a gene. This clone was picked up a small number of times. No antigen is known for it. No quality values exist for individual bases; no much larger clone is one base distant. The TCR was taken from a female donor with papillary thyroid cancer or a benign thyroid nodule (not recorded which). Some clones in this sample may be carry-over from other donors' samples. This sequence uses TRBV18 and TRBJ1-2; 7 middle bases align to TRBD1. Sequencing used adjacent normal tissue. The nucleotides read TGTGCCAGCTCACCACCAAACCGACAGGGAAGAAACTATGGCTACACCTTC. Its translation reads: CASSPPNRQGRNYGYTF.